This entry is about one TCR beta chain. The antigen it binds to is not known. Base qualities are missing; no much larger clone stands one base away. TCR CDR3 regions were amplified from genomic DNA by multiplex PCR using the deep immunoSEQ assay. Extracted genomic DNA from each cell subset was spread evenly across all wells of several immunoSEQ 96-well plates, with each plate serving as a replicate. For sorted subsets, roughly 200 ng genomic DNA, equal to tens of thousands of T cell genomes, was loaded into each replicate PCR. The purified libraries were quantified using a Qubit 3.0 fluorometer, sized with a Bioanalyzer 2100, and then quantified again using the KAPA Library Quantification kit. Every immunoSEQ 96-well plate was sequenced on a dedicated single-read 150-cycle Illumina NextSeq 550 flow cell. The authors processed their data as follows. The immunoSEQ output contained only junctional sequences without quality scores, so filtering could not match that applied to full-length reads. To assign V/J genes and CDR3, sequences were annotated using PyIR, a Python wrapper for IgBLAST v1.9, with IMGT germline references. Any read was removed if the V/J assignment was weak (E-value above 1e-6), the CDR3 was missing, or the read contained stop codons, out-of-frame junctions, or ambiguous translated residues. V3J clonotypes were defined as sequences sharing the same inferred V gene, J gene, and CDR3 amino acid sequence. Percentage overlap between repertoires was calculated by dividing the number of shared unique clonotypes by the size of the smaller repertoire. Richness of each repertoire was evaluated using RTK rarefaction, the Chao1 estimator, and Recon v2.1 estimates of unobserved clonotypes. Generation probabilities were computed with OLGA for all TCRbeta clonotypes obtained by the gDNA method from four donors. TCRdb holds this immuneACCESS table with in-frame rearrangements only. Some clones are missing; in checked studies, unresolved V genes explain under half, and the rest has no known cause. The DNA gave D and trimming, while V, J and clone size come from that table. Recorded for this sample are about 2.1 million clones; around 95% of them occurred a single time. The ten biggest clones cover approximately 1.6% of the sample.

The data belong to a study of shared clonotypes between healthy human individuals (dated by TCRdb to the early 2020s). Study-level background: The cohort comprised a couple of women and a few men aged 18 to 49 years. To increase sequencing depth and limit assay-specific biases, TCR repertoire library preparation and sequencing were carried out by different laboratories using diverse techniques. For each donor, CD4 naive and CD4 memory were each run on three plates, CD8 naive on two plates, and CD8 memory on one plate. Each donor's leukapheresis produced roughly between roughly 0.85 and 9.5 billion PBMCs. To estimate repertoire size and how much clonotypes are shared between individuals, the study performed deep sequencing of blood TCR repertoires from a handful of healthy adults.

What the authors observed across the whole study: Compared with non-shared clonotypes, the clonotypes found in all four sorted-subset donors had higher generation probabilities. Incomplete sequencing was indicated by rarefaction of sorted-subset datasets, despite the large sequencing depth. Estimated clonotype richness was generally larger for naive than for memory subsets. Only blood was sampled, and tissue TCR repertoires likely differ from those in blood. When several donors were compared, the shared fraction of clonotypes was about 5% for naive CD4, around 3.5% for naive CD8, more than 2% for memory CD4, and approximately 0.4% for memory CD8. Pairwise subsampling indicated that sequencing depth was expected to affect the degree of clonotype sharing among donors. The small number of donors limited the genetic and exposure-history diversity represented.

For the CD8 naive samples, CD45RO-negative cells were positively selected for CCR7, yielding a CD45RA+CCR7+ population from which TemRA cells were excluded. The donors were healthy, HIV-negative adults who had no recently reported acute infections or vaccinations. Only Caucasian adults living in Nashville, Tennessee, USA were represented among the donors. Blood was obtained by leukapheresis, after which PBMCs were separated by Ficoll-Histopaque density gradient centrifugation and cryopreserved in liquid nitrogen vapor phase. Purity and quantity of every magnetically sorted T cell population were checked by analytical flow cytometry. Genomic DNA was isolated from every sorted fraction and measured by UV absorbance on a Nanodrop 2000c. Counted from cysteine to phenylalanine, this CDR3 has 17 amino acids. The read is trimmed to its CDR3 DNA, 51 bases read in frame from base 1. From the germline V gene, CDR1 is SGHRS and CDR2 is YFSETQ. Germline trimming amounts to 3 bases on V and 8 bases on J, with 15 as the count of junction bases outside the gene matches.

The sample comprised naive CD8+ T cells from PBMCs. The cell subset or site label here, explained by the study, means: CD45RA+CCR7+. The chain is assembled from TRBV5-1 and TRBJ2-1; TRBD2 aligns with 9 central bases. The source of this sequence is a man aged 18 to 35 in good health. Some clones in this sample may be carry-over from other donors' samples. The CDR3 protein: CASSSPEAGGSFDEQFF. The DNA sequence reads TGCGCCAGCAGCTCCCCTGAAGCGGGAGGTAGTTTCGATGAGCAGTTCTTC.